The entry that follows covers one T cell receptor (delta chain) sequence. Its antigen is as yet unknown. This entry is derived from a study of Vδ1+ human thymocytes. General study points: Thymic TRG and TRD repertoires appeared highly polyclonal.

Germline V lookup: CDR1 TSWWSYY, CDR2 QGS. The CDR3 is 21 amino acids. The V segment lost 0 bases and the J segment 2 bases; nucleotides outside the gene matches: 19. Extracted RNA was reverse transcribed into cDNA. Multiplex PCR used pooled V-gene forward primers and a constant-region reverse primer to amplify CDR3s. TCRdb re-identified clones in the multiplex PCR reads via CATT. The sample consists of around 20,000 delta-chain clones, 6.5% to 10% of them appearing once. This chain connects TRDV1 to TRDJ1; 9 nucleotides align to TRDD3. TCRdb records no J gene; here it was assigned by comparing the DNA to germline. The specimen sequenced was Vdelta1+ gamma-delta thymocytes from the thymus. Subset indicated: FACS-sorted CD3+ TCRalphabeta- TCRVdelta1+ TCRVdelta2- thymocytes. This clonotype was obtained from a child under two years old who had congenital heart surgery. As DNA, the CDR3 is TGTGCTCTTGGGGAACTGCTTCCTAGGTGGGCTGGGGGATGGAGTACCGATAAACTCATCTTT. Translated: CALGELLPRWAGGWSTDKLIF.